The entry below gives a single T cell receptor (beta chain) sequence along with its context. The data originate from a study of blood T cell repertoires in COVID-19. As for the study in general: Acute and convalescent COVID-19 samples came from the United States, Italy and Spain.

CDR1 and CDR2 from the germline V gene are MGHRA and YSYEKL. The length of the CDR3 is 13 residues. The V end lost 5 bases, the J end lost 7 bases, and 14 bases lay between the germline ends. The assay was immunoSEQ multiplex PCR, and TCRdb's table has in-frame clones only and misses some. The sample comprises 150,000 to 200,000 clones, around 82% of which are singletons, and less than 6% rests with the top ten. This chain uses TRBV4-1 with TRBJ1-1; D gene unclear. Input material: PBMCs or T cells enriched from blood (not recorded which). This receptor was taken from a man in his forties who had recovered from COVID-19. The CDR3 is CASSSPRTVEAFF. CDR3 coding DNA: TGCGCCAGCAGCTCCCCGAGAACCGTTGAAGCTTTCTTT.